This T cell receptor (beta chain) is drawn from a study of spatial heterogeneity in lung cancer. Study-level background: TCR and UMI combinations that were unique each appeared, on average, more than ten times in raw reads.

TCRdb called the 5' RACE reads again in MiXCR, with one record for every CDR3 protein. This sample yields around 87,000 distinct CDR3 sequences, of which about 12% are seen a single time; roughly 41% belongs to the top ten. General observations from the study: TCRs found ubiquitously expanded in tumor appeared in blood more at resection than at follow-up.

This clonotype has just a few counts. Its antigen is undetermined. Trimming removed 5 bases at V and 4 bases at J, with 23 bases between. Germline V gene data show CDR1 as MNHNS and CDR2 as SASEGT. This CDR3 contains 17 residues. Noted time point: sample taken at primary tumor resection. Whole RNA, which was extracted from tumor, nontumor lung tissue or frozen PBMC, was sequenced without any cell sorting. The clonotype comes from a male donor with early-stage non-small cell lung cancer. The chain is built from TRBV6-1 and TRBJ1-1; weak D call: TRBD1 (5 bases). This material consisted of PBMCs, taken at surgery. The CDR3 is CASSTSKRGSMSTEAFF. Written as DNA, the CDR3 is TGTGCCAGCAGTACCTCAAAACGGGGCTCTATGAGCACTGAAGCTTTCTTT.